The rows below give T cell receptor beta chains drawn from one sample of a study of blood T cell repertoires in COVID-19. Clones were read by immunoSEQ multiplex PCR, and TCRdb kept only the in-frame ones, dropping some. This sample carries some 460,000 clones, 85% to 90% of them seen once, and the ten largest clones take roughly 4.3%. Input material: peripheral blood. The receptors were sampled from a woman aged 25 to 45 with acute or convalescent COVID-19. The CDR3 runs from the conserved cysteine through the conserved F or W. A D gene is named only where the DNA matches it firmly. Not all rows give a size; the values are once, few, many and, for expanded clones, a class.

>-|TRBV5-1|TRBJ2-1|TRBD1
CASSLDRERFF
TGCGCCAGCAGTCTGGACAGGGAACGGTTCTTC
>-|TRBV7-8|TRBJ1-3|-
CASSLAQGLGENTIYF
TGTGCCAGCAGCTTGGCCCAGGGATTAGGAGAGAACACCATATATTTT
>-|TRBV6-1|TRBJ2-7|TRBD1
CASSEDPAWTGRYEQYF
TGTGCCAGCAGTGAAGATCCAGCATGGACAGGGAGGTACGAGCAGTACTTC
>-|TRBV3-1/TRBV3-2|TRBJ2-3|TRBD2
CASSASGGSFSTDTQYF
TGTGCCAGCAGCGCGAGCGGGGGTTCATTTAGCACAGATACGCAGTATTTT
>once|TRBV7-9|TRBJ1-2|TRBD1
CASSPGTEYGYTF
TGTGCCAGCAGTCCCGGGACAGAATATGGCTACACCTTC
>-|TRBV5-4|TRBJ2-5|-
CASSLGRQETQYF
TGTGCCAGCAGCTTGGGCAGGCAAGAGACCCAGTACTTC
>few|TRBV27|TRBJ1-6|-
CASSPRGPRSYNSPLHF
TGTGCCAGCAGTCCCAGGGGTCCCAGGTCCTATAATTCACCCCTCCACTTT
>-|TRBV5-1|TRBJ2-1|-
CASSLDPLRSDEQFF
TGCGCCAGCAGCTTGGACCCGCTACGATCCGATGAGCAGTTCTTC
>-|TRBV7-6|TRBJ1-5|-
CASSLASYRYSNQPQHF
TGTGCCAGCAGCTTAGCTAGCTACAGGTATAGCAATCAGCCCCAGCATTTT
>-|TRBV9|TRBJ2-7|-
CASSVSGQPLNEQYF
TGTGCCAGCAGCGTATCCGGACAGCCTCTGAACGAGCAGTACTTC
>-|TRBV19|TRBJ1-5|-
CASSWSSNQPQHF
TGTGCCAGTAGCTGGAGCAGCAATCAGCCCCAGCATTTT
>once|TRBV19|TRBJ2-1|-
CASSSGTPSYNEQFF
TGTGCCAGTAGTTCCGGGACTCCTTCCTACAATGAGCAGTTCTTC
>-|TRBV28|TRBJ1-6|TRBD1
CASSLSLPPDRVDPGRGSPLHF
TGTGCCAGCAGTTTATCCTTACCACCTGACAGGGTTGACCCTGGGCGTGGTTCACCCCTCCACTTT
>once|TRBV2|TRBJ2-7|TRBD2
CASSERLAGGHEQYF
TGTGCCAGCAGTGAACGACTAGCGGGGGGGCACGAGCAGTACTTC
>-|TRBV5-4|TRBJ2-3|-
CASSSRGVDTQYF
TGTGCCAGCAGCTCCAGGGGAGTCGATACGCAGTATTTT
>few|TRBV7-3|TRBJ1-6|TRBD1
CASSTGTGRNSPLHF
TGTGCCAGCAGCACAGGGACAGGGCGCAATTCACCCCTCCACTTT
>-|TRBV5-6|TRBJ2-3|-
CASSEGRQTDTQYF
TGTGCCAGCAGCGAAGGCCGACAGACAGATACGCAGTATTTT
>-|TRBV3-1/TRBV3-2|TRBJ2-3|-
CASSPQTVVDRLSDTQYF
TGTGCCAGCAGCCCACAGACAGTGGTAGACAGGCTATCAGATACGCAGTATTTT
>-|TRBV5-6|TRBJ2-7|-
CASSLGGPYEQYF
TGTGCCAGCAGCTTGGGGGGCCCCTACGAGCAGTACTTC
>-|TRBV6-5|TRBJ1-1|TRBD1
CASSRQGGITEAFF
TGTGCCAGCAGTAGACAGGGGGGAATCACTGAAGCTTTCTTT
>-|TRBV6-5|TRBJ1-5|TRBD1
CASSLDRGNQPQHF
TGTGCCAGCAGTTTGGACAGGGGGAATCAGCCCCAGCATTTT
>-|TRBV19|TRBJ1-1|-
CASVGGRTEAFF
TGTGCTAGCGTGGGGGGGAGGACTGAAGCTTTCTTT
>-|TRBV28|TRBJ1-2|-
CASSLGDSPSFGYTF
TGTGCCAGCAGTTTAGGCGACAGTCCTTCCTTTGGCTACACCTTC
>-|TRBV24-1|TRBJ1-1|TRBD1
CATSDSGQGTEAFF
TGTGCCACCAGTGACTCCGGACAGGGCACTGAAGCTTTCTTT
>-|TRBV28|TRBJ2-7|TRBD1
CASSRQGGTYEQYF
TGTGCCAGCAGTAGACAGGGTGGGACCTACGAGCAGTACTTC
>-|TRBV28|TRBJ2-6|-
CASSAYSGANVLTF
TGTGCCAGCAGTGCGTACTCTGGGGCCAACGTCCTGACTTTC
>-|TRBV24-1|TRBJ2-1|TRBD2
CATSDKGLAGGSYNEQFF
TGTGCCACCAGTGATAAAGGACTAGCGGGGGGATCCTACAATGAGCAGTTCTTC
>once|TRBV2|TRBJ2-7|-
CASGSESYEQYF
TGTGCCAGCGGGAGTGAGTCCTACGAGCAGTACTTC
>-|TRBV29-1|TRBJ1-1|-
CSVESYANTEAFF
TGCAGCGTTGAATCCTATGCGAACACTGAAGCTTTCTTT